One sample yielded the 31 T cell receptor beta chains listed below, sequenced in a study of T cells after yellow fever vaccination. Each CDR3 protein is one row after TCRdb ran MiXCR on the 5' RACE reads. The table has approximately 550,000 distinct CDR3 sequences, roughly a fifth seen once. Sequencing used PBMCs, obtained 15 days after the yellow fever booster vaccination. The source of these receptors is a man under 40 who received the YFV17D yellow fever vaccine.

Only a few counts were recorded for this clonotype. V and J are TRBV5-1 and TRBJ2-7; D possibly corresponds to TRBD2 (6 bases). The V end was cut by 4 bases, the J end by 2 bases, with 16 bases between. This CDR3 contains 15 residues. Germline V lookup: CDR1 SGHRS, CDR2 YFSETQ. The CDR3 coding sequence is TGCGCCAGCAGCCCGAAAGCCGGGGGTACCTACGAGCAGTACTTC. Amino acid sequence: CASSPKAGGTYEQYF.

V usage is TRBV24-1 and J usage is TRBJ2-1, with no clear D. V lost 4 bases to trimming and J lost 5 bases, with 20 bases between them. In germline, CDR1 is KGHDR, CDR2 SFDVKD. The CDR3 is 17 amino acids. Here the CDR3 DNA reads TGTGCCACCAGTGAAGCCCGGTCACGGCGAGTGGACAATGAGCAGTTCTTC. This sequence encodes CATSEARSRRVDNEQFF.

This clonotype has a count of ten or more. The chain joins TRBV20-1 to TRBJ1-6; no clear D gene. This CDR3 contains 14 residues. Between the trimmed V and J ends, which lost 0 bases and 8 bases, there was a span of 11 bases. Germline V gene sequence: CDR1 DFQATT, CDR2 SNEGSKA (reference sequence). CDR3 bases: TGCAGTGCTAGAGAACGTCCTTATGATTCACCCCTCCACTTT. This encodes CSARERPYDSPLHF.

This sequence joins TRBV7-6 and TRBJ1-6; D might be TRBD1 (6 bases). The germline CDR1 and CDR2 sequences are SGHVS and FNYEAQ. V lost 0 bases to trimming and J lost 6 bases, with 12 bases between them. The CDR3 is 16 residues long. The CDR3 is CASSLAWAGVNSPLHF. As DNA, the CDR3 is TGTGCCAGCAGCTTAGCCTGGGCAGGGGTTAATTCACCCCTCCACTTT.

This clonotype has more than one count but fewer than ten. J is TRBJ2-1 and V is TRBV11-3, with 8 bases fitting TRBD2. The J segment lost 10 bases and the V segment lost 4 bases, leaving 12 bases of the junction unmatched. From germline, CDR1 is SGHNT and CDR2 YENEEA. CDR3 length equals 15 residues. The CDR3 reads CASSYSGTSITEQFF. The DNA for the CDR3 is TGTGCCAGCAGCTATAGCGGGACCTCAATTACGGAGCAGTTCTTC.

The rearrangement links TRBV20-1 to TRBJ2-3, with 10 bases lining up with TRBD2. CDR1 and CDR2 (germline): DFQATT, SNEGSKA (reference sequence). The trim removed 4 bases at V and 5 bases at J, leaving 9 bases unmatched. The CDR3 covers 15 residues. As DNA, the CDR3 is TGCAGTGCTACCGTTAGCGGGAGGAGGGTAGATACGCAGTATTTT. Its protein product is CSATVSGRRVDTQYF.

The chain carries TRBV20-1 and TRBJ2-7; tentative D call: TRBD2 (5 bases). The CDR3 extends over 12 amino acids. Trimming stripped 3 bases from V and 3 bases from J, with 9 bases between. Germline V gene data show CDR1 as DFQATT and CDR2 as SNEGSKA (reference sequence). CDR3 sequence: CSASGILYEQYF. In DNA form, the CDR3 reads TGCAGTGCTAGCGGGATACTCTACGAGCAGTACTTC.

The genes are TRBV7-8 and TRBJ2-2; 9 nucleotides line up with TRBD2. V was clipped by 7 bases and J by 5 bases; unmatched bases: 11. The germline gives CDR1 SGHVS, CDR2 FQNEAQ. This CDR3 has 16 residues. The CDR3 spells CASTKGGRAWTGELFF. The CDR3 coding sequence is TGTGCCAGCACCAAAGGCGGGAGGGCGTGGACCGGGGAGCTGTTTTTT. Full variable domain (remainder filled in from reference TRBV7-8 and TRBJ2-2): GAGVSQSPRYKVAKRGQDVALRCDPISGHVSLFWYQQALGQGPEFLTYFQNEAQLDKSGLPSDRFFAERPEGSVSTLKIQRTQQEDSAVYLCASTKGGRAWTGELFFGEGSRLTVL.

This clonotype was seen a handful of times. The V gene is TRBV29-1, the J gene TRBJ2-6; D may be TRBD2 (5 bases). The germline V and J ends were trimmed by 4 bases and 2 bases, with 9 bases remaining between them. The germline CDR1 and CDR2 sequences are SQVTM and ANQGSEA. The length of the CDR3 is 14 residues. This chain's CDR3 is CSVVFGAGANVLTF. The CDR3 DNA is TGCAGCGTTGTATTCGGGGCTGGGGCCAACGTCCTGACTTTC.

The genes are TRBV28 and TRBJ2-2; TRBD2 might be the D (7 bases). The CDR3 sequence is 15 residues long. Per the germline V gene, CDR1 is MDHEN and CDR2 is SYDVKM. V gave up 10 bases and J gave up 6 bases, with 21 bases separating them. The CDR3 loop reads CATRGDIRGAGELFF. In DNA form, the CDR3 reads TGTGCCACCAGGGGTGACATTCGGGGGGCCGGGGAGCTGTTTTTT.

This clonotype turned up a few times. The V gene is TRBV24-1, the J gene TRBJ2-5; possible D gene TRBD1, 5 bases. V was shortened by 2 bases and J by 6 bases, with 15 bases between the two germline ends. The CDR3 extends over 15 amino acids. Germline V gives CDR1 KGHDR, CDR2 SFDVKD. The CDR3 DNA reads as TGTGCCACCAGTGATTCTCAGGGAAGTCAACAGACCCAGTACTTC. Residues: CATSDSQGSQQTQYF.

The chain employs TRBV23-1 and TRBJ2-5; TRBD1 or TRBD2 may be the D gene (6 bases each). TRBV23-1 falls under the ORF class, with uncertain function. The CDR3 is made up of 15 amino acids. The V gene lost 3 bases and the J gene lost 3 bases, with 14 bases spanning the gap. The CDR3 here is CASSHRTGRKETQYF. CDR3 in DNA: TGCGCCAGCAGTCATCGTACAGGGAGGAAAGAGACCCAGTACTTC.

This clonotype showed up just a few times. The chain uses TRBV23-1 and TRBJ2-3; D gene uncertain. TRBV23-1 is flagged as an ORF with uncertain function. The CDR3 extends over 13 amino acids. Trimming removed 0 bases at V and 6 bases at J, with 7 bases between. The DNA for the CDR3 is TGCGCCAGCAGTCAATCAGGGCCGGATACGCAGTATTTT. It specifies CASSQSGPDTQYF.

This chain's CDR3 is CSANPPTSGRFNEQFF. The CDR3 DNA follows: TGCAGTGCTAACCCCCCGACTAGCGGGAGGTTCAATGAGCAGTTCTTC. The rearrangement links TRBV20-1 to TRBJ2-1; 13 bases map to TRBD2. Trimming removed 4 bases from V and 6 bases from J; junction bases left unmatched: 9. Germline values: CDR1 DFQATT, CDR2 SNEGSKA (reference sequence). The length of the CDR3 is 16 residues.

The genes are TRBV7-2 and TRBJ1-5; maybe TRBD1 (5 bases). The CDR3 consists of 14 residues. The germline V gene has CDR1 SGHTA and CDR2 FQGNSA. V lost 2 bases and J lost 6, with 11 bases in between. In DNA, the CDR3 is TGTGCCAGCAGCTTACAGGGATCCCCTCAGCCCCAGCATTTT. This codes for CASSLQGSPQPQHF.

This clonotype has a handful of counts. J is TRBJ1-1 and V is TRBV4-2; D possibly corresponds to TRBD1 (6 bases). Trimming took 3 bases from V and 0 from J, leaving 11 bases between them. This CDR3 has 15 residues. Germline V gives CDR1 LGHNA, CDR2 YNFKEQ. CDR3 residues: CASSQLDRLNTEAFF. The CDR3 nucleotides are TGTGCCAGCAGCCAGCTGGACAGACTGAACACTGAAGCTTTCTTT.

The chain joins TRBV6-1 to TRBJ2-5; no definite D call. Germline V lookup: CDR1 MNHNS, CDR2 SASEGT. Trimming pared 6 bases from V and 5 bases from J, leaving 13 bases between. CDR3 length: 13 amino acids. CDR3 amino acids: CASSPLEGETQYF. The CDR3 nucleotides are TGTGCCAGCAGCCCCCTCGAAGGGGAGACCCAGTACTTC.

This chain links TRBV4-1 with TRBJ1-1; a possible D gene is TRBD1 (5 bases). Germline V gives CDR1 MGHRA, CDR2 YSYEKL. This CDR3 is 14 amino acids long. Between the trimmed V and J ends, which lost 3 bases and 2 bases, there was a span of 10 bases. CDR3 in DNA: TGCGCCAGCAGCCAGTTTCAGGGAAACACTGAAGCTTTCTTT. Protein product: CASSQFQGNTEAFF.

The chain couples TRBV7-9 to TRBJ1-1, with TRBD1 matching 7 bases. Germline V gives CDR1 SEHNR, CDR2 FQNEAQ (reference sequence). This CDR3 has 17 residues. V lost 3 bases to trimming and J lost 3 bases; unmatched junction nucleotides: 13. The CDR3 here is CASSFNRQGYWDTEAFF. CDR3 nucleotides: TGTGCCAGCAGCTTCAATAGACAGGGCTACTGGGACACTGAAGCTTTCTTT.

The CDR3 protein is CASSLGLAGAGYEQYF. The CDR3 nucleotides read TGTGCCAGCAGCTTAGGTCTAGCGGGAGCCGGTTACGAGCAGTACTTC. The chain has TRBV7-2 and TRBJ2-7; TRBD2 aligns across 10 bases. Losses at the gene ends were 1 base for V and 4 bases for J; bases not matched to a gene: 7. This CDR3 has 16 residues. CDR1 is SGHTA, CDR2 FQGNSA, per germline.

The V gene is TRBV25-1, the J gene TRBJ2-6, with 8 bases lining up with TRBD2. V lost 4 bases and J lost 2; bases outside the gene matches: 7. The CDR3 extends over 17 amino acids. Germline loops: CDR1 MGHDK, CDR2 SYGVNS. The chain's CDR3 is CASSAHSGIAGANVLTF. The CDR3 DNA reads as TGTGCCAGCAGTGCCCATAGCGGGATAGCTGGGGCCAACGTCCTGACTTTC.

The chain joins TRBV20-1 to TRBJ2-1, with 13 positions matching TRBD2. This CDR3 spans 15 amino acids. The V and J ends lost 5 bases and 7 bases, in that order; junction bases with no gene match: 8. Looked up from germline, CDR1 is DFQATT and CDR2 is SNEGSKA (reference sequence). CDR3 sequence: CSAYWTSGSRNEQFF. The DNA of the CDR3 is TGCAGTGCTTATTGGACTAGCGGGAGTAGGAATGAGCAGTTCTTC.

This clonotype has ten or more counts. The gene calls are TRBV29-1 and TRBJ2-3; D gene unclear. The CDR3 extends over 12 amino acids. Germline V gene data show CDR1 as SQVTM and CDR2 as ANQGSEA. V shed 6 bases and J shed 2 bases, with 9 bases lying between them. CDR3 in DNA: TGCAGCGTCCAAGTCTCCACAGATACGCAGTATTTT. Its protein product is CSVQVSTDTQYF.

This clonotype was seen a few times. Here the CDR3 DNA reads TGTGCCAGTAGTAGACTAATCCAGCCCAATGAGCAGTTCTTC. Protein: CASSRLIQPNEQFF. The chain carries TRBV19 and TRBJ2-1; D perhaps matches TRBD2 (5 bases). Trimming left V 4 bases short and J 6 bases short, with 13 bases between. Germline CDR1 LNHDA, CDR2 SQIVND (reference sequence). This CDR3 is 14 amino acids long.

This sequence joins TRBV5-1 and TRBJ2-3, with 11 bases identical to TRBD1. Germline V gives CDR1 SGHRS, CDR2 YFSETQ. The V segment lost 4 bases and the J segment 5 bases; nucleotides outside the gene matches: 9. The CDR3 has 16 residues. The CDR3 region has the DNA TGCGCCAGCAGCGCGGGGACAGGGGGTCAAGAAGATACGCAGTATTTT. It specifies CASSAGTGGQEDTQYF.

The chain is built from TRBV4-2 and TRBJ2-2; D gene ambiguous. The CDR3 extends over 16 amino acids. Between the trimmed V and J ends, which lost 6 bases and 3 bases, there was a span of 17 bases. Germline V CDR1 and CDR2: LGHNA, YNFKEQ. The CDR3 nucleotides read TGTGCCAGCAGACCACGTGGCGTCGAGGACACCGGGGAGCTGTTTTTT. Residues: CASRPRGVEDTGELFF.

This clonotype was counted only a few times. V is TRBV12-3 or TRBV12-4 and J is TRBJ2-1; 11 bases map to TRBD1. With 6 bases clipped from V and 2 bases from J, the junction kept 3 bases outside the gene matches. This CDR3 is built from 15 residues. CDR3 sequence (DNA): TGTGCCAGCAGGGACAGGGGGCGCGCCTACAATGAGCAGTTCTTC. Translation: CASRDRGRAYNEQFF.

The sample holds many counts of this clonotype. The junction differs from germline at one of its ends, possibly a read error. The CDR3 DNA follows: TGTGCCAGCAGCCAAGTAGGATCCTACAATGAGCAGTTCTTC. This sequence encodes CASSQVGSYNEQFF. The chain links TRBV4-3 to TRBJ2-1; no clear D. Germline loops: CDR1 LGHNA, CDR2 YSLEER. The CDR3 sequence is 14 residues long.

This clonotype was seen a few times. V usage is TRBV6-2 or TRBV6-3 and J usage is TRBJ2-3; TRBD2 aligns across 15 bases. Germline loops: CDR1 MNHEY, CDR2 SVGEGT. Trimming cost V 6 bases and J 5 bases; bases outside gene matches: 9. CDR3 length: 17 residues. Written as DNA, the CDR3 is TGTGCCAGCAGCCCGGGACTAGCGGGAGGCAAGAGAGATACGCAGTATTTT. It yields the protein CASSPGLAGGKRDTQYF.

The chain is built from TRBV28 and TRBJ2-4, with TRBD1 matching 7 bases. V was clipped by 5 bases and J by 6 bases; unmatched bases: 4. Germline V CDR1 and CDR2: MDHEN, SYDVKM. The CDR3 is 13 amino acids. This chain's CDR3 is CASSQQGINIQYF. CDR3 nucleotide sequence: TGTGCCAGCAGTCAACAGGGGATAAACATTCAGTACTTC.

V usage is TRBV7-9 and J usage is TRBJ2-7; 13 nucleotides match TRBD2. With V trimmed by 5 bases and J by 7 bases, 8 bases remained unmatched. The CDR3 sequence is 15 residues long. The germline gives CDR1 SEHNR, CDR2 FQNEAQ (reference sequence). The chain's CDR3 is CASSPGTSGTREQYF. The CDR3 DNA is TGTGCCAGCAGCCCCGGGACTAGCGGGACGAGGGAGCAGTACTTC.